The TCR beta chain under discussion was sequenced for a study of cytomegalovirus exposure and HLA in healthy donors. Study-wide results and limits: In vitro assays verified that three CMV-associated chains recognized CMV antigens specifically.

Repertoires were generated with immunoSEQ multiplex PCR, while TCRdb's copy carries only in-frame clones and drops some. The sample records over 110,000 clones, 85% to 90% being singletons. The V and J ends lost 3 bases and 3 bases respectively, with 9 bases between them. CDR1 and CDR2 from the germline V gene are LNHDA and SQIVND (reference sequence). The CDR3 runs 14 residues. This clone came up a few times. The antigen remains unidentified. This clonotype was obtained from a young man in good health and CMV-seropositive. Specimen: PBMCs. The chain joins TRBV19 to TRBJ1-5; a possible D gene is TRBD1 (5 bases). CDR3 in DNA: TGTGCCAGTAGTATCCAGGGCGCCAATCAGCCCCAGCATTTT. This codes for CASSIQGANQPQHF. The full variable domain, its missing parts supplied by reference TRBV19 and TRBJ1-5, is DGGITQSPKYLFRKEGQNVTLSCEQNLNHDAMYWYRQDPGQGLRLIYYSQIVNDFQKGDIAEGYSVSREKKESFPLTVTSAQKNPTAFYLCASSIQGANQPQHFGDGTRLSIL.